This T cell receptor beta chain was sequenced for a study of T cell responses to AZD1222 COVID-19 vaccine. Study information: Second-dose intervals of approximately 4 or approximately 12 weeks were pooled.

Study-level results: Among spike-specific TCRs, nearly half reportedly target unmutated variant regions. Only after the peak T cell response were repertoires sampled. The study found Spike-specific TCR breadth and depth rose after two AZD1222 doses.

Repertoires were generated with immunoSEQ multiplex PCR, while TCRdb's copy carries only in-frame clones and drops some. The sample has 150,000 to 200,000 clones, approximately 86% seen once. For this clone: What it binds is unknown.

The sample consisted of peripheral blood, taken on day 0 of AZD1222 vaccination. The TCR was taken from an adult in good health.

The CDR3 coding sequence is TGCGCCAGCAGCCAGCGGACAGGGCCCCCTGTGGGTGAGCAGTACTTC. It yields the protein CASSQRTGPPVGEQYF. V and J are TRBV4-3 and TRBJ2-7; 8 nucleotides line up with TRBD1. CDR3 size: 16 residues. Germline loops: CDR1 LGHNA, CDR2 YSLEER. V shed 3 bases, J shed 7 bases, and the junction held 14 bases outside the gene matches.